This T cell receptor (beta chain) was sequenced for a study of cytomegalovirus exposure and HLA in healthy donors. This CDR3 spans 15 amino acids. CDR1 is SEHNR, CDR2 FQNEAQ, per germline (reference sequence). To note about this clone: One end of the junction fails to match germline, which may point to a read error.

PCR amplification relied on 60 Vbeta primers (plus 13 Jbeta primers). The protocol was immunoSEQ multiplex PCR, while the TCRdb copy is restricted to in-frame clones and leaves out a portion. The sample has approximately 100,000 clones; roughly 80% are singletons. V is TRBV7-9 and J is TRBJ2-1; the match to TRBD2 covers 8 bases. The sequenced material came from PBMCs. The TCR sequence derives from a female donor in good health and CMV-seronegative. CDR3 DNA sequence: TGTTCCAGCAGCCAAGCGGGGGCCAAGTACAATGAGCAGTTCTTC. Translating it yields CSSSQAGAKYNEQFF. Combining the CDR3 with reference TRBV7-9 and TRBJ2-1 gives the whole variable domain DTGVSQNPRHKITKRGQNVTFRCDPISEHNRLYWYRQTLGQGPEFLTYFQNEAQLEKSRLLSDRFSAERPKGSFSTLEIQRTEQGDSAMYLCSSSQAGAKYNEQFFGPGTRLTVL.